These T cell receptor beta chains were read from a single sample in a study of regulatory T cells in long-lasting Graves disease. TCRdb passed the multiplex PCR reads through MiXCR, listing each CDR3 protein once. The profile shows around 500,000 distinct CDR3 sequences, about 13% of them singletons. These data also featured in a second study, about T cells in Graves' hyperthyroidism and ophthalmopathy.

The source was peripheral blood mononuclear cells (PBMCs), collected at new diagnosis, from a patient treated with antithyroid drugs. The receptors shown here come from a man in his thirties or forties with Graves disease. Each CDR3 is given with its conserved first and last residue. Each record gives: J gene, V gene, clone size, D gene, CDR3 DNA, CDR3 protein. A D gene is named only where the DNA matches it firmly. A row's size may be missing; if present it is once, few, many or a size class.

J gene: TRBJ2-3; V gene: TRBV3-1; clone size: many; D gene: -; CDR3 DNA: TGTGCCAGCAGCCAAGAGAGACTAGTAACAGATACGCAGTATTTT; CDR3 protein: CASSQERLVTDTQYF
J gene: TRBJ2-1; V gene: TRBV6-2/TRBV6-3; clone size: -; D gene: -; CDR3 DNA: TGCGCCAGCAGTTACGGCTCCTACGATGAGCAGTTCTTC; CDR3 protein: CASSYGSYDEQFF
J gene: TRBJ2-2; V gene: TRBV20-1; clone size: few; D gene: -; CDR3 DNA: TGCAGTGCACGGGACGGGAATAATCCCGGGGAGCTGTTTTTT; CDR3 protein: CSARDGNNPGELFF
J gene: TRBJ2-7; V gene: TRBV6-5; clone size: -; D gene: -; CDR3 DNA: TGTGCCAGCAGTTACTCGAAACGGGACAACCCTTCCTACGAGCAGTACTTC; CDR3 protein: CASSYSKRDNPSYEQYF
J gene: TRBJ1-5; V gene: TRBV28; clone size: -; D gene: -; CDR3 DNA: TGTGCCAGCAGTTTCTGGACAGACTATCAGCCCCAGCATTTT; CDR3 protein: CASSFWTDYQPQHF
J gene: TRBJ2-3; V gene: TRBV2; clone size: many; D gene: -; CDR3 DNA: TGTGCCAGCAGTGAAAGTGGGAGGTGGGGCGATACGCAGTATTTT; CDR3 protein: CASSESGRWGDTQYF
J gene: TRBJ1-2; V gene: TRBV15; clone size: many; D gene: -; CDR3 DNA: TGTGCCACCAGCAGAGCCCAGGGTATGAACTATGGCTACACCTTC; CDR3 protein: CATSRAQGMNYGYTF
J gene: TRBJ2-5; V gene: TRBV25-1; clone size: -; D gene: -; CDR3 DNA: TGTGCCAGCAGTGAGGGGTTAGCAGAGTGGTACCAAGAGACCCAGTACTTC; CDR3 protein: CASSEGLAEWYQETQYF
J gene: TRBJ2-7; V gene: TRBV2; clone size: many; D gene: -; CDR3 DNA: TGTGCCATCTCAAGGGGACCGTTGAAAGAGCAGTACTTC; CDR3 protein: CAISRGPLKEQYF
J gene: TRBJ2-7; V gene: TRBV3-1; clone size: many; D gene: -; CDR3 DNA: TGTGCCAGCAGCCCGGGGACATACTCCTACGAGCAGTACTTC; CDR3 protein: CASSPGTYSYEQYF
J gene: TRBJ1-3; V gene: TRBV3-1; clone size: -; D gene: TRBD1; CDR3 DNA: TGTGCCAGCAGGAGAACACAGGGGGTTGGAAACACCATATATTTT; CDR3 protein: CASRRTQGVGNTIYF
J gene: TRBJ1-6; V gene: TRBV6-5; clone size: many; D gene: -; CDR3 DNA: TGTGCCAGCAGTTATGAGCACGCCCCGACCCTCCACTTT; CDR3 protein: CASSYEHAPTLHF
J gene: TRBJ1-1; V gene: TRBV20-1; clone size: -; D gene: -; CDR3 DNA: TGCAGTGCTAGAGACCCCCCAGGATGGTCCACTGAAGCTTTCTTT; CDR3 protein: CSARDPPGWSTEAFF
J gene: TRBJ1-6; V gene: TRBV5-1; clone size: -; D gene: TRBD1; CDR3 DNA: TGCGCCAGCAGCTTGGCCGGGACAGGCGAATATAATTCACCCCTCCACTTT; CDR3 protein: CASSLAGTGEYNSPLHF
J gene: TRBJ1-1; V gene: TRBV7-9; clone size: -; D gene: -; CDR3 DNA: TGTGCCAGCAGCTTAGTCGGCAGTGATTATGAAGCTTTCTTT; CDR3 protein: CASSLVGSDYEAFF
J gene: TRBJ2-3; V gene: TRBV5-1; clone size: -; D gene: -; CDR3 DNA: TGCGCCAGCAGCTTGTACGGCACAGATGCGCAGTATTTT; CDR3 protein: CASSLYGTDAQYF
J gene: TRBJ2-1; V gene: TRBV5-1; clone size: many; D gene: TRBD1; CDR3 DNA: TGCGCACCGGGACAGATTTACAATGAGCAGTTCTTC; CDR3 protein: CAPGQIYNEQFF
J gene: TRBJ2-1; V gene: TRBV20-1; clone size: few; D gene: TRBD2; CDR3 DNA: TGCAGTGCTGCGGCGCCTAGCGGGACATGGTATGAGCAGTTCTTC; CDR3 protein: CSAAAPSGTWYEQFF
J gene: TRBJ2-7; V gene: TRBV7-2; clone size: many; D gene: -; CDR3 DNA: TGTGCCAGCAGCCTCCAACCTTCTTACTACGAGCAGTACTTC; CDR3 protein: CASSLQPSYYEQYF
J gene: TRBJ2-5; V gene: TRBV19; clone size: many; D gene: TRBD2; CDR3 DNA: TGTGCCAGTAGTATGAGGTCTAGCGGGGAAGAGACCCAGTACTTC; CDR3 protein: CASSMRSSGEETQYF
J gene: TRBJ2-7; V gene: TRBV10-3; clone size: few; D gene: -; CDR3 DNA: TGTGCCATCTCTCCTCCTTGGGACACTGCCTACGAGCAGTACTTC; CDR3 protein: CAISPPWDTAYEQYF
J gene: TRBJ2-7; V gene: TRBV7-9; clone size: few; D gene: -; CDR3 DNA: TGTGCCAGCAGCCCATGCCGGGACGGACCCTACGAGCAGTACTTC; CDR3 protein: CASSPCRDGPYEQYF
J gene: TRBJ2-2; V gene: TRBV30; clone size: many; D gene: -; CDR3 DNA: TGTGCCTGGTCATTAGGGGGGCGCGCTGGCGGGGAGCTGTTTTTT; CDR3 protein: CAWSLGGRAGGELFF